Each of the 15 T cell receptor beta chains below was sequenced from the same sample in a study of human T cells and chemical hapten exposure (dated by TCRdb to about 2021). Interpreted using the paper, the time point label stands for: pre-sensitization, week 0. Per the publication, the treatment or condition label means: therapeutic diphenylcyclopropenone sensitization with weekly scalp DPC. Library preparation used RACE. The sequencer was a NextSeq 500. TCRdb trimmed the raw reads at Q25, called clones with MiXCR and kept productive beta chains. Each record represents a unique CDR3 protein, reported with the most common genes and DNA among its rows. Across this sample there are over 35,000 distinct CDR3 sequences, with 8% to 11% seen only once. The top ten clonotypes cover about 6% of the sample. Sequences were derived from whole blood, sampled in connection with sensitization to the hapten diphenylcyclopropenone (DPC). The source is a man younger than 45 with alopecia areata. Some clones in this sample may be carry-over from other donors' samples.

This clonotype was seen ten or more times. The V call is TRBV5-1, the J call TRBJ1-1; 9 bases align to TRBD1. The ends lost 4 bases at V and 4 bases at J; junction bases unmatched: 8. The CDR3 sequence is 15 residues long. CDR1 is SGHRS and CDR2 is YFSETQ in the germline V gene. In DNA form, the CDR3 reads TGCGCCAGCAGCCTAGGGACAGGGTGGGGCACTGAAGCTTTCTTT. Translation gives CASSLGTGWGTEAFF. The variable domain in full, completed from reference TRBV5-1 and TRBJ1-1, reads KAGVTQTPRYLIKTRGQQVTLSCSPISGHRSVSWYQQTPGQGLQFLFEYFSETQRNKGNFPGRFSGRQFSNSRSEMNVSTLELGDSALYLCASSLGTGWGTEAFFGQGTRLTVV.

V gene TRBV7-6 combines with J gene TRBJ2-3, with 7 positions matching TRBD2. Germline lookup yields CDR1 SGHVS and CDR2 FNYEAQ. The CDR3 spans 21 residues. Trimming removed 5 bases from V and 5 bases from J; junction bases left unmatched: 28. CDR3: CASSPLPGSPTSWDYRDTQYF. CDR3 DNA sequence: TGTGCCAGCAGCCCCCTCCCCGGGAGCCCGACTAGCTGGGATTATAGAGATACGCAGTATTTT.

The chain links TRBV11-2 to TRBJ2-7; D is possibly TRBD1 (6 bases). The CDR3 is 14 amino acids. The germline gives CDR1 SGHAT, CDR2 FQNNGV. V was trimmed by 0 bases and J by 1 base, leaving 7 bases between them. CDR3 amino acids: CASSLDQGSYEQYV. DNA for the CDR3: TGTGCCAGCAGCTTAGATCAGGGGTCCTACGAGCAGTACGTC.

This clonotype occurred many times. The chain uses TRBV4-3 and TRBJ1-5; 10 bases map to TRBD1. This CDR3 has 16 amino acids. Germline-derived CDR1 and CDR2 are LGHNA and YSLEER. The trim removed 0 bases at V and 4 bases at J, leaving 3 bases unmatched. CDR3 DNA sequence: TGCGCCAGCAGCCAAGAGTGGGACAGGGGAAATCAGCCCCAGCATTTT. Residues: CASSQEWDRGNQPQHF.

This clonotype came up many times. The genes are TRBV11-2 and TRBJ2-7; 8 nucleotides line up with TRBD1. From germline, CDR1 is SGHAT and CDR2 FQNNGV. The CDR3 is 16 amino acids. Unmatched junction bases numbered 7, after V lost 0 bases and J lost 3 bases. The CDR3 coding sequence is TGTGCCAGCAGCTTAGACAGGACAGGGCCTAGCTACGAGCAGTACTTC. Translation gives CASSLDRTGPSYEQYF.

This clonotype was recorded many times. The chain employs TRBV20-1 and TRBJ1-5; D might be TRBD1 (6 bases). Trimming removed 6 bases from V and 4 bases from J, with 19 bases in between. The CDR3 runs 15 residues. Looked up from germline, CDR1 is DFQATT and CDR2 is SNEGSKA (reference sequence). CDR3 nucleotide sequence: TGCAGTGCGCCTCAAAAACAGGGACGTAATCAGCCCCAGCATTTT. This encodes CSAPQKQGRNQPQHF.

This clonotype was seen repeatedly, ten times or more. The chain links TRBV5-1 to TRBJ2-5; D possibly corresponds to TRBD1 (6 bases). The CDR3 totals 14 residues. The V end lost 3 bases, the J end lost 2 bases, and 11 bases lay between the germline ends. Germline V gene sequence: CDR1 SGHRS, CDR2 YFSETQ. The CDR3 nucleotides read TGCGCCAGCAGCTCTGGAGGACAGCAAGAGACCCAGTACTTC. It encodes CASSSGGQQETQYF.

This clonotype was detected many times. This chain links TRBV7-2 with TRBJ1-2; D ambiguous. The CDR3 spans 15 residues. Germline V gene lookup returns CDR1 SGHTA and CDR2 FQGNSA. Deletions cut 1 base from V and 3 bases from J, with 12 bases between. Written as DNA, the CDR3 is TGTGCCAGCAGCTTAGTTGTGGGAATGGACTATGGCTACACCTTC. It encodes CASSLVVGMDYGYTF.

The rearrangement joins TRBV3-1 to TRBJ2-1, with D perhaps matching TRBD2 (6 bases). CDR3 length equals 14 residues. Trimming stripped 4 bases from V and 4 bases from J, with 11 bases between. Germline V CDR1 and CDR2: LGHDT, YNNKEL (reference sequence). This chain's CDR3 is CASSRDGGYNEQFF. CDR3 in DNA: TGTGCCAGCAGCCGAGACGGGGGATACAATGAGCAGTTCTTC.

This clonotype was seen ten or more times. This chain connects TRBV28 to TRBJ2-5; 7 bases line up with TRBD1. The germline V gene encodes CDR1 MDHEN and CDR2 SYDVKM. This CDR3 has 14 residues. V lost 6 bases and J lost 2; bases outside the gene matches: 6. The DNA of the CDR3 is TGTGCCAGCAGGCGACAGGGCCCACAAGAGACCCAGTACTTC. Its translation is CASRRQGPQETQYF.

This chain uses TRBV14 with TRBJ2-1; D is unresolved. This CDR3 is built from 16 residues. Trimming removed 3 bases from V and 4 bases from J, with 16 bases in between. Germline V gives CDR1 SGHDN, CDR2 FVKESK. CDR3: CASSQSAAAVYNEQFF. The CDR3 DNA sequence: TGTGCCAGCAGCCAGTCGGCCGCTGCGGTATACAATGAGCAGTTCTTC.

Many counts were recorded for this clonotype. V is TRBV2 and J is TRBJ2-2, with no clear D. In germline, CDR1 is SNHLY, CDR2 FYNNEI. The CDR3 loop spans 10 amino acids. Trimming shortened V by 3 bases and J by 7 bases, and 0 bases separated the two germline ends. The DNA for the CDR3 is TGTGCCAGCAGTGACGGGGAGCTGTTTTTT. Translating gives CASSDGELFF.

The chain has TRBV18 and TRBJ1-2, with D unclear. CDR1 is KGHSH, CDR2 LQKENI, per germline. CDR3 length: 15 amino acids. Trimming removed 2 bases from V and 0 bases from J, with 10 bases in between. CDR3 DNA: TGTGCCAGCTCACCATCCAGGCTCTCTAACTATGGCTACACCTTC. Its protein is CASSPSRLSNYGYTF.

This clonotype was counted many times. This CDR3 is CSVGLAETYNEQFF. DNA for the CDR3: TGCAGCGTAGGACTAGCGGAAACCTACAATGAGCAGTTCTTC. The gene calls are TRBV29-1 and TRBJ2-1; 10 bases are shared with TRBD2. Germline lookup yields CDR1 SQVTM and CDR2 ANQGSEA. CDR3 length: 14 residues. V trimming: 6 bases; J trimming: 2 bases; junction bases outside the gene matches: 4.

The chain couples TRBV27 to TRBJ2-7; TRBD2 is a possible D gene (5 bases). Trimming stripped 6 bases from V and 5 bases from J, with 17 bases between. This CDR3 is built from 14 residues. The V gene's germline CDR1 is MNHEY and CDR2 SMNVEV (reference sequence). This CDR3 is CASRRAGPGDEQYF. The CDR3 DNA sequence: TGTGCCAGCAGGAGGGCGGGTCCCGGGGACGAGCAGTACTTC.